Listed here are 26 T cell receptor beta chains from one sample, sequenced in a study of T cells after yellow fever vaccination. Each CDR3 protein gets one entry after TCRdb re-called the 5' RACE reads with MiXCR. Among a few hundred thousand distinct CDR3 sequences listed, around 6.7% were seen once. Sequenced material: CD4+ T cells sorted from PBMCs, taken on the day of the yellow fever booster vaccination. The receptors stem from a man between 25 and 39 years old who received the YFV17D yellow fever vaccine.

This clonotype was found a few times. The chain is built from TRBV7-2 and TRBJ2-7; D could derive from TRBD1 or TRBD2 (5 bases each). This CDR3 has 14 residues. Trimming cost V 4 bases and J 0 bases, with 10 bases left between them. Germline CDR1 is SGHTA and CDR2 is FQGNSA. The CDR3 DNA reads TGTGCCAGCAGCTGGGAGACAGACTCCTACGAGCAGTACTTC. Translating gives CASSWETDSYEQYF.

This clonotype was seen repeatedly, ten times or more. The V call is TRBV5-6, the J call TRBJ2-3; 7 bases fit TRBD2. V was pared by 0 bases and J by 1 base, with 8 bases of the junction left unmatched. In germline, CDR1 is SGHDT, CDR2 YYEEEE. This CDR3 has 17 residues. The CDR3 reads CASSLEYGLGRTDTQYF. The CDR3 nucleotides read TGTGCCAGCAGCTTGGAGTACGGACTAGGGCGCACAGATACGCAGTATTTT.

This clonotype turned up a few times. V is TRBV20-1 and J is TRBJ2-5; D possibly corresponds to TRBD1 (5 bases). Trimming pared 6 bases from V and 0 bases from J, leaving 11 bases between. Per the germline V gene, CDR1 is DFQATT and CDR2 is SNEGSKA (reference sequence). This CDR3 spans 13 amino acids. The CDR3 DNA follows: TGCAGTGCACCGGACAAATACCAAGAGACCCAGTACTTC. It yields the protein CSAPDKYQETQYF.

This clonotype occurred a few times. This chain joins TRBV7-6 and TRBJ2-2, with 10 bases identical to TRBD2. Unmatched junction bases numbered 4, after V lost 1 base and J lost 2 bases. This CDR3 spans 17 amino acids. Looked up from germline, CDR1 is SGHVS and CDR2 is FNYEAQ. CDR3 loop: CASSLGAGGPNTGELFF. CDR3 bases: TGTGCCAGCAGCTTAGGAGCGGGAGGGCCTAACACCGGGGAGCTGTTTTTT.

This clonotype was detected only a few times. The chain is built from TRBV5-1 and TRBJ2-4, with TRBD1 matching over 9 bases. The CDR3 contains 15 residues. The V gene end was trimmed by 2 bases and the J gene end by 6 bases; junction bases not matched to a gene: 6. Germline V gene data show CDR1 as SGHRS and CDR2 as YFSETQ. The CDR3 DNA is TGCGCCAGCAGCTTTACAGGGGGCGACGGAAACATTCAGTACTTC. Protein product: CASSFTGGDGNIQYF.

This clonotype was seen repeatedly, ten times or more. The J gene is TRBJ2-1, the V gene TRBV7-2; 14 bases are shared with TRBD2. Germline V gene lookup returns CDR1 SGHTA and CDR2 FQGNSA. The V gene end was trimmed by 10 bases and the J gene end by 4 bases; junction bases not matched to a gene: 9. The CDR3 has 16 amino acids. For the CDR3, the DNA is TGTGCCACCGGGACTAGCGGGAGCCTAGAGTACAATGAGCAGTTCTTC. Protein sequence: CATGTSGSLEYNEQFF.

This clonotype was seen many times. The V and J genes are TRBV6-1 and TRBJ2-7; 7 nucleotides line up with TRBD1. The germline V gene encodes CDR1 MNHNS and CDR2 SASEGT. The CDR3 runs 14 residues. Germline trimming cut 6 bases from V and 3 bases from J; bases unmatched to any gene: 8. CDR3 nucleotide sequence: TGTGCCAGCAGCCCGGACAGGAGAAGCTACGAGCAGTACTTC. Encoded protein: CASSPDRRSYEQYF.

This clonotype was observed a few times. This sequence joins TRBV19 and TRBJ1-2; the D is unclear. Germline V gene data show CDR1 as LNHDA and CDR2 as SQIVND (reference sequence). The CDR3 is made up of 13 amino acids. V was cut by 6 bases and J by 8 bases, with 16 bases left in between. The chain's CDR3 is CASSPREAWGYTF. Here the CDR3 DNA reads TGTGCCAGTAGCCCTCGTGAGGCCTGGGGCTACACCTTC.

The rearrangement uses TRBV6-1 and TRBJ1-2; weak D call: TRBD1 (5 bases). The CDR3 consists of 14 residues. CDR1 MNHNS and CDR2 SASEGT come from the germline V gene. V was clipped by 7 bases and J by 8 bases, with 20 bases between them. The CDR3: CASNEEPGALGYTF. The DNA of the CDR3 is TGTGCCAGCAATGAGGAACCCGGGGCCTTAGGCTACACCTTC.

V is TRBV6-5 and J is TRBJ2-2, with D perhaps TRBD1 (6 bases). Germline V gene sequence: CDR1 MNHEY, CDR2 SVGAGI. This CDR3 contains 16 residues. Trimming removed 0 bases from V and 5 bases from J, with 13 bases in between. The CDR3 DNA reads TGTGCCAGCAGTTACTCGATTTTCAGGGGTACCGGGGAGCTGTTTTTT. This encodes CASSYSIFRGTGELFF.

This clonotype has just a few counts. This chain's CDR3 is CASSYSKVGGPAETQYF. CDR3 in DNA: TGTGCCAGCAGTTACTCGAAGGTGGGAGGACCCGCGGAGACCCAGTACTTC. The gene calls are TRBV6-7 and TRBJ2-5, with D perhaps matching TRBD2 (6 bases). TRBV6-7 has ORF status, its function being uncertain. The CDR3 spans 17 residues. Trimming shortened V by 0 bases and J by 5 bases, and 19 bases separated the two germline ends.

The chain recombines TRBV6-4 with TRBJ2-1, with D hard to call. Deletions cut 5 bases from V and 5 bases from J, with 10 bases between. The CDR3 is made up of 13 amino acids. Germline V gene sequence: CDR1 MRHNA, CDR2 SNTAGT. The CDR3 region is CASSSLPHNEQFF. The CDR3 DNA follows: TGTGCCAGCAGTAGTCTTCCCCACAATGAGCAGTTCTTC.

This clonotype was recorded many times. V gene TRBV5-1 combines with J gene TRBJ1-5; 10 bases map to TRBD1. Germline V gene lookup returns CDR1 SGHRS and CDR2 YFSETQ. This CDR3 is built from 15 residues. J gave up 3 bases and V 3 bases, and 3 bases lay outside the gene matches. CDR3: CASSSGTGANQPQHF. The CDR3 DNA reads as TGCGCCAGCAGCTCCGGGACAGGGGCCAATCAGCCCCAGCATTTT.

This clonotype was seen a handful of times. V is TRBV3-1 and J is TRBJ1-6; no clear D. Germline assignment: CDR1 LGHDT and CDR2 YNNKEL (reference sequence). CDR3 length: 11 residues. V was cut by 3 bases and J by 7 bases, with 1 base left in between. The CDR3 is CASSHNSPLHF. As DNA, the CDR3 is TGTGCCAGCAGCCACAATTCACCCCTCCACTTT.

The chain couples TRBV28 to TRBJ2-1; maybe TRBD2 (6 bases). The CDR3 runs 16 residues. Germline CDR1 and CDR2: MDHEN and SYDVKM. V lost 1 base and J lost 0, with 10 bases in between. CDR3 in DNA: TGTGCCAGCAGTTTATTCGGCGGGGACTCCTACAATGAGCAGTTCTTC. As protein: CASSLFGGDSYNEQFF.

This chain joins TRBV14 and TRBJ2-7, with 9 positions matching TRBD1. In germline, CDR1 is SGHDN, CDR2 FVKESK. The CDR3 length is 18 residues. V gave up 4 bases and J gave up 5 bases; unmatched junction bases: 18. The CDR3 region has the DNA TGTGCCAGCAGCCGTTTCCGGGGACAGGGTCCAGTTCGTAACGAGCAGTACTTC. It is translated as CASSRFRGQGPVRNEQYF.

This clonotype was seen at least ten times. CDR3 residues: CASSPPGRPDTEAFF. The CDR3 coding sequence is TGTGCCAGCAGCCCCCCAGGGAGGCCAGACACTGAAGCTTTCTTT. The chain joins TRBV3-1 to TRBJ1-1, with D maybe TRBD1 (5 bases). Germline CDR1 LGHDT, CDR2 YNNKEL (reference sequence). V lost 4 bases and J 3 bases, leaving 15 bases between the germline ends. The CDR3 consists of 15 residues.

This clonotype was picked up many times. CDR3 loop: CASSRNGTGGALVTNEKLFF. In DNA, the CDR3 is TGTGCCAGCAGCCGGAATGGGACAGGGGGCGCGTTAGTTACTAATGAAAAACTGTTTTTT. This chain joins TRBV4-2 and TRBJ1-4; 12 positions agree with TRBD1. The CDR3 loop spans 20 amino acids. From germline, CDR1 is LGHNA and CDR2 YNFKEQ. V shed 4 bases and J 2 bases; nucleotides not matched to a gene: 14.

The rearrangement links TRBV7-2 to TRBJ2-7; D gene uncertain. CDR3 length: 13 residues. CDR1 is SGHTA, CDR2 FQGNSA, per germline. V was pared by 5 bases and J by 3 bases, with 11 bases between. This chain's CDR3 is CASSHSGDYEQYF. In DNA, the CDR3 is TGTGCCAGCAGCCACAGTGGCGACTACGAGCAGTACTTC.

The chain joins TRBV5-6 to TRBJ2-3; a possible D gene is TRBD2 (6 bases). With 4 bases removed from V and 6 bases from J, the gap between germline ends came to 18 bases. CDR3 size: 15 residues. CDR1 and CDR2 from the germline V gene are SGHDT and YYEEEE. The CDR3 loop reads CASSVGRKVVDTQYF. CDR3 in DNA: TGTGCCAGCAGCGTCGGGAGAAAGGTTGTTGATACGCAGTATTTT.

This clonotype was seen repeatedly, ten times or more. The rearrangement uses TRBV7-3 and TRBJ2-1, with D tentatively TRBD2 (6 bases). This CDR3 region has 14 residues. Germline lookup yields CDR1 SGHTA and CDR2 FQGTGA. Trimming pared 2 bases from V and 5 bases from J, leaving 10 bases between. For the CDR3, the DNA is TGTGCCAGCAGCTTACTAGCGCAAAACAATGAGCAGTTCTTC. Its translation is CASSLLAQNNEQFF.

This sequence joins TRBV10-3 and TRBJ2-6; TRBD1 matches at 7 bases. This CDR3 is 14 amino acids long. Germline V gives CDR1 ENHRY, CDR2 SYGVKD. Trimming at V came to 10 bases and at J to 2 bases, leaving 5 bases not matched to a gene. CDR3 protein: CATLDRAGANVLTF. The CDR3 DNA reads TGTGCCACCCTCGACAGGGCTGGGGCCAACGTCCTGACTTTC.

This clonotype showed up many times. The chain links TRBV21-1 to TRBJ2-7; TRBD2, the D gene given by the table, was not confirmed from the DNA. TRBV21-1 is an annotated pseudogene. The CDR3 extends over 16 amino acids. The CDR3 coding sequence is TGTGCCAGCAGCAAAGGTCCAGCTAGCGGGAAGTACGAGCAGTACTTC. Translation: CASSKGPASGKYEQYF.

This clonotype was detected ten times or more. This sequence joins TRBV11-2 and TRBJ2-5; 10 positions match TRBD1. The germline V gene encodes CDR1 SGHAT and CDR2 FQNNGV. Germline trimming cut 5 bases from V and 4 bases from J; bases unmatched to any gene: 10. The CDR3 length is 16 residues. The CDR3 here is CASSPGRTGGLETQYF. The CDR3 DNA reads TGTGCCAGCAGCCCGGGGCGGACAGGGGGTTTAGAGACCCAGTACTTC.

This clonotype was observed at least ten times. The genes are TRBV12-3 or TRBV12-4 and TRBJ2-5; 7 bases are a match to TRBD2. CDR3 length equals 14 residues. V lost 2 bases, J lost 1 base, and 1 base stayed unmatched. CDR3 DNA sequence: TGTGCCAGCAGTTTATGGGAGGGCCAAGAGACCCAGTACTTC. This encodes CASSLWEGQETQYF.

This clonotype came up many times. The V and J genes are TRBV7-2 and TRBJ2-7, with D maybe TRBD2 (7 bases). CDR1 SGHTA and CDR2 FQGNSA come from the germline V gene. The CDR3 consists of 14 residues. V was shortened by 2 bases and J by 3 bases, with 11 bases between the two germline ends. CDR3: CASSLWGGGYEQYF. The CDR3 DNA reads as TGTGCCAGCAGCTTATGGGGGGGCGGCTACGAGCAGTACTTC.